This record covers a single T cell receptor (beta chain). Its antigen has not been determined. Per-base quality was not reported, and no clone a single base away is much larger than it. Including cysteine and phenylalanine, the CDR3 has 16 amino acids. Only the CDR3 DNA is retained, 48 bases long and in frame from the first base. V lost 4 bases and J lost 0 bases; the stretch between them is 12 bases long. CDR1 and CDR2 are read off the germline V gene as MNHEY and SVGAGI. The time point label here, explained by the study, means: week 35, safety follow-up. Each vaccine dose was 300 ug of a 20-mer mutant IDH1 peptide in Montanide, given subcutaneously with topical imiquimod. Patients were given eight vaccinations, in weeks 1, 3, 5, 7, 11, 15, 19 and 23, which matched visits V03 through V10. Newly diagnosed WHO grade 3 or 4 IDH1-mutant astrocytomas showing loss of nuclear ATRX were present in the donors. The samples were drawn from NOA16, a multicentre, single-arm, open-label phase I trial in Germany that tested a mutant IDH1 peptide vaccine in humans for the first time. Genomic DNA for TCRB sequencing was isolated from EDTA blood with the DNeasy Blood and Tissue Kit.

This specimen comes from a study of a mutant IDH1 vaccine in newly diagnosed glioma (dated by TCRdb to the early 2020s). The study in broad terms: Vaccination started 4-6 weeks after radiotherapy alone, or was given together with temozolomide cycles in the groups whose treatment included chemotherapy. Peripheral blood was collected at six visits: V03 (baseline), V05, V07, V10, V12 and V13. The week-35 safety follow-up was designated visit V12, and the week-47 end of study was designated visit V13. Of the 25 to 40 patients who were treated, around 62% were male and around 40% were female, and the mean age was about 40 years. Prior to enrollment, standard therapy consisting of radiotherapy alone, temozolomide alone, or radiochemotherapy with temozolomide had been administered to patients, with the combination being received by most patients. Longitudinal TCRB deep sequencing was performed for 25 to 30 treated patients wherever samples were available for exploratory analyses. Here is what the overall study found, with its caveats: No apparent relationship was observed between pseudoprogression and alterations in the top peripheral T cell clonotypes detected by TCRB sequencing. Across multiple MHC alleles, vaccine-induced immune responses were seen in around 94% of patients. According to the authors, sample limitations meant that analyses of patient blood samples could not be reproduced. Selection of PBMC samples for TCRB deep sequencing was based on availability.

Libraries were prepared through the immunoSEQ multiplex PCR assay. Following the manufacturer's protocol, the hsTCRB Kit was used to amplify rearranged TCR beta chain sequences. TCRB libraries were sequenced on an Illumina MiSeq. The study's processing was this. Demultiplexing, trimming and gene mapping were performed with the kit vendor's proprietary platform. Here the immuneACCESS table is served through TCRdb, limited to in-frame sequences with V and J called. Missing clones are a known gap in these copies; in checked studies unresolved V genes cover under half, and the rest lacks a known reason. The DNA was the basis for D and trimming; V, J and clone size are from that table. The sample contains 60,000 or so clones, around four fifths of them found a single time. The leading ten clones occupy about 4.6% of the sample.

Sequencing used PBMCs, obtained from a glioma patient whose treatment included an IDH1 peptide vaccine. The sequence is built from TRBV6-5 and TRBJ1-4, and possibly TRBD1, on 5 matching bases. The clonotype originates from a man aged 25 to 40 with glioma. The DNA reads TGTGCCAGCAGTTTCCTTAGGGGAGCAACTAATGAAAAACTGTTTTTT. Translated, it reads CASSFLRGATNEKLFF.